The rows below give T cell receptor beta chains drawn from one sample of a study of blood T cell repertoires in COVID-19. The protocol was immunoSEQ multiplex PCR, while the TCRdb copy is restricted to in-frame clones and leaves out a portion. Of approximately 130,000 clones in the sample, approximately 86% were seen once. The sequencing sample was made of PBMCs or T cells enriched from blood (not recorded which). The receptor source for this set is a woman aged 50 to 60 who had recovered from COVID-19. Both conserved end residues are part of each CDR3. D genes are given only for firm matches. Clone size is stated in some rows and not others, as once, few, many or a class when expanded.

CASSLDGRTGTFF TGTGCCAGCAGCTTAGATGGGCGAACAGGAACTTTCTTT TRBJ1-1 TRBV11-3 NA NA
CASSVSSGGTGDTQYF TGTGCCAGCAGCGTCTCTAGCGGGGGAACAGGGGATACGCAGTATTTT TRBJ2-3 TRBV9 NA TRBD2
CASSQGTSGGETQYF TGTGCCAGCAGCCAAGGGACTAGCGGGGGGGAGACCCAGTACTTC TRBJ2-5 TRBV3-1/TRBV3-2 once TRBD2
CASSQRLAGRSSYEQYF TGTGCCAGCAGCCAACGACTAGCGGGTCGCAGCTCCTACGAGCAGTACTTC TRBJ2-7 TRBV6-2/TRBV6-3 NA TRBD2
CASSLFSGGHTGELFF TGTGCCAGCAGTTTATTTAGCGGGGGGCACACCGGGGAGCTGTTTTTT TRBJ2-2 TRBV27 NA TRBD2
CASSWDRYAPLHF TGTGCCAGCAGTTGGGACAGGTATGCACCCCTCCACTTT TRBJ1-6 TRBV6-5 NA TRBD1
CAWSDRGYQPQHF TGTGCCTGGAGCGACAGGGGGTACCAGCCCCAGCATTTT TRBJ1-5 TRBV30 NA TRBD1
CASGSGGRTLFEQYF TGTGCCAGCGGGAGCGGGGGCCGGACCCTCTTCGAGCAGTACTTC TRBJ2-7 TRBV3-1/TRBV3-2 NA TRBD2
CASSEAADGGTEAFF TGTGCCAGCAGTGAAGCTGCCGACGGGGGCACTGAAGCTTTCTTT TRBJ1-1 TRBV6-1 few NA
CASSKGGPVGKASSYNEQFF TGTGCCAGTAGTAAAGGCGGGCCGGTTGGTAAGGCGAGCTCCTACAATGAGCAGTTCTTC TRBJ2-1 TRBV19 NA NA
CASSYSGGMTEAFF TGTGCCAGCAGTTACTCGGGGGGAATGACTGAAGCTTTCTTT TRBJ1-1 TRBV6-2/TRBV6-3 NA NA
CASSHQIPGQGYGYTF TGCGCCAGCAGCCATCAAATACCGGGACAGGGTTATGGCTACACCTTC TRBJ1-2 TRBV4-3 NA TRBD1
CASGLSGSGFSYEQYF TGTGCTAGTGGTTTGTCCGGGTCCGGTTTTTCCTACGAGCAGTACTTC TRBJ2-7 TRBV12-5 NA NA
CASSYTGNTEAFF TGTGCCAGCTCTTACACAGGGAACACTGAAGCTTTCTTT TRBJ1-1 TRBV18 NA NA
CASSQIDSLDYEQYF TGCGCCAGCAGCCAAATAGACAGCCTTGACTACGAGCAGTACTTC TRBJ2-7 TRBV4-1 NA NA
CASSPGLAGDYEQYF TGCGCCAGCAGTCCGGGACTAGCAGGGGACTACGAGCAGTACTTC TRBJ2-7 TRBV10-1 NA TRBD2
CASRSTGGAEQYF TGTGCCAGCCGTTCAACAGGGGGAGCCGAGCAGTACTTC TRBJ2-7 TRBV25-1 NA TRBD1
CATRGTSTDTQYF TGTGCCACCCGGGGGACGAGCACAGATACGCAGTATTTT TRBJ2-3 TRBV4-2 NA NA
CASSLEAGFYEQYF TGTGCCAGCAGCTTGGAGGCAGGGTTCTACGAGCAGTACTTC TRBJ2-7 TRBV5-4 NA NA
CASSFLGGTDTQYF TGTGCCAGCAGCTTTCTGGGGGGGACAGATACGCAGTATTTT TRBJ2-3 TRBV7-8 NA TRBD2
CASSSPTGASTGELFF TGTGCCAGCAGTTCCCCGACAGGGGCTTCCACCGGGGAGCTGTTTTTT TRBJ2-2 TRBV6-6 NA TRBD1
CATRIRQNQETQYF TGTGCCACCAGGATACGCCAGAACCAAGAGACCCAGTACTTC TRBJ2-5 TRBV28 once NA
CASSQVGAPYGYTF TGTGCCAGCAGCCAAGTGGGGGCCCCATATGGCTACACCTTC TRBJ1-2 TRBV3-1/TRBV3-2 NA NA
CASSLRVVPLTEGYNEQFF TGTGCCAGCAGCTTAAGGGTTGTTCCCCTGACAGAAGGGTACAATGAGCAGTTCTTC TRBJ2-1 TRBV7-9 NA NA
CASSLLGAGGADTQYF TGCGCCAGCAGCTTGCTTGGCGCGGGGGGGGCTGATACGCAGTATTTT TRBJ2-3 TRBV5-1 NA TRBD2
CANAGDSYEQYF TGTGCCAATGCGGGGGACTCCTACGAGCAGTACTTC TRBJ2-7 TRBV10-3 NA TRBD2
CASSLEGAALVYGYTF TGTGCCAGCAGCTTGGAGGGGGCGGCCCTCGTCTATGGCTACACCTTC TRBJ1-2 TRBV5-6 NA TRBD1
CASSQARGRGGGVLGEQYF TGCGCCAGCAGCCAAGCTCGGGGGAGAGGGGGCGGTGTTTTGGGTGAGCAGTACTTC TRBJ2-7 TRBV4-3 once NA
CASGSPGTAMNTEAFF TGTGCTAGTGGTTCCCCCGGGACAGCGATGAACACTGAAGCTTTCTTT TRBJ1-1 TRBV12-5 NA TRBD1
CATSWAAYGYTF TGTGCCACCAGTTGGGCTGCCTATGGCTACACCTTC TRBJ1-2 TRBV19 NA NA
CASSRDIPNEQFF TGCGCCAGCAGCCGGGACATCCCCAATGAGCAGTTCTTC TRBJ2-1 TRBV4-1 NA NA
CASSGAGVGHSNQPQHF TGTGCCAGTTCCGGTGCGGGGGTCGGGCATAGCAATCAGCCCCAGCATTTT TRBJ1-5 TRBV19 once NA
CASSQEGSGGLTQYF TGTGCCAGCAGCCAAGAGGGCAGCGGGGGACTAACGCAGTATTTT TRBJ2-3 TRBV3-1/TRBV3-2 NA TRBD2
CSVATVGETQYF TGCAGCGTGGCGACAGTTGGGGAGACCCAGTACTTC TRBJ2-5 TRBV29-1 NA NA
CASSSGVADGYTF TGCGCCAGCAGCTCGGGGGTCGCGGATGGCTACACCTTC TRBJ1-2 TRBV5-1 once NA
CASSGGLAGYTGELFF TGTGCCAGCAGCGGGGGACTAGCGGGATACACCGGGGAGCTGTTTTTT TRBJ2-2 TRBV9 NA TRBD2
CASSSPERGEYEQYF TGTGCCAGCAGTTCCCCAGAAAGAGGAGAATACGAGCAGTACTTC TRBJ2-7 TRBV27 NA NA
CASSLDSRGPYEQYF TGTGCCAGCAGCTTAGACTCCAGGGGTCCCTACGAGCAGTACTTC TRBJ2-7 TRBV11-3 NA NA
CAISDLTGNQPQHF TGTGCCATCAGTGACCTAACGGGCAATCAGCCCCAGCATTTT TRBJ1-5 TRBV10-3 NA NA
CASRGGNYEQYF TGTGCCAGCAGGGGGGGGAACTACGAGCAGTACTTC TRBJ2-7 TRBV2 NA TRBD2
CASSPPEETQYF TGTGCCAGCTCACCACCCGAAGAGACCCAGTACTTC TRBJ2-5 TRBV18 NA NA
CAMTRTGLGGYTF TGTGCCATGACGAGGACAGGGCTCGGTGGCTACACCTTC TRBJ1-2 TRBV10-3 NA TRBD1
CASSRGNTARAAQYF TGTGCCAGCAGTCGGGGGAACACAGCTAGAGCGGCGCAGTATTTT TRBJ2-3 TRBV6-5 NA NA
CASSGLGYGYTF TGTGCCAGCAGCGGACTGGGCTATGGCTACACCTTC TRBJ1-2 TRBV2 NA NA
CASSSRLRGGWKTQYF TGTGCCAGCAGTTCCCGATTGCGGGGGGGCTGGAAGACCCAGTACTTC TRBJ2-5 TRBV6-5 NA TRBD2
CASSLSTVTNYGYTF TGTGCCAGCAGCTTAAGCACAGTTACTAACTATGGCTACACCTTC TRBJ1-2 TRBV5-5 few NA